The present T cell receptor (beta chain) was sequenced within a study of blood T cell repertoires in COVID-19. On the study more broadly: PBMCs, B-cell-depleted T cells, or T cells provided the cDNA or gDNA that made up the material.

The CDR3 has 16 residues. The germline V gene encodes CDR1 MNHNS and CDR2 SASEGT. Trimming took 0 bases from V and 6 from J, leaving 12 bases between them. Original processing notes: For nucleated cells, counts were estimated from reference gene primer amplification. Sequencing was performed with immunoSEQ multiplex PCR; in TCRdb, only in-frame clones are kept and a portion is missing. D and trimming were read from the DNA, whereas the V and J calls and clone size are those reported in that table. The sample holds around 310,000 clones; 88% are singletons and the top ten take 5%. Each participant's cohort was designated according to participant-reported clinical history.

The V and J genes are TRBV6-1 and TRBJ1-6; D is perhaps TRBD1 (6 bases). Sequenced sample: PBMCs or T cells enriched from blood (not recorded which). This sequence originates from a man aged 30 to 39 who had recovered from COVID-19. The CDR3 loop is CASSEAITGLNSPLHF. DNA for the CDR3: TGTGCCAGCAGTGAAGCCATAACAGGGCTTAATTCACCCCTCCACTTT.